These 22 T cell receptor beta chains share one sample of origin, sequenced in a study of blood T cell repertoires in COVID-19. Here immunoSEQ multiplex PCR was the method, and the copy in TCRdb shows in-frame clones only, minus some. The sample lists a few hundred thousand clones, under 90% occurring once. The sample comprised PBMCs or T cells enriched from blood (not recorded which). The receptors were sampled from a woman aged 30 to 39 who had recovered from COVID-19.

This clone was detected only a few times. The chain is built from TRBV5-1 and TRBJ2-7; no clear D gene. The V end lost 0 bases, the J end lost 3 bases, and 7 bases lay between the germline ends. CDR1 is SGHRS and CDR2 is YFSETQ in the germline V gene. CDR3 size: 13 residues. CDR3 DNA sequence: TGCGCCAGCAGCTTGGTAACAGACTACGAGCAGTACTTC. Residues: CASSLVTDYEQYF. Filled out from reference TRBV5-1 and TRBJ2-7, the complete variable domain reads KAGVTQTPRYLIKTRGQQVTLSCSPISGHRSVSWYQQTPGQGLQFLFEYFSETQRNKGNFPGRFSGRQFSNSRSEMNVSTLELGDSALYLCASSLVTDYEQYFGPGTRLTVT.

The chain employs TRBV12-5 and TRBJ2-2; D may be TRBD2 (6 bases). CDR3 length equals 15 residues. CDR1 and CDR2 from the germline V gene are LGHNT and FRNRAP. Trimming stripped 0 bases from V and 6 bases from J, with 11 bases between. The chain's CDR3 is CASGLVLGGPGELFF. The CDR3 DNA follows: TGTGCTAGTGGTTTGGTACTGGGGGGTCCCGGGGAGCTGTTTTTT.

The chain is built from TRBV7-9 and TRBJ2-2, with 8 bases aligning to TRBD2. This CDR3 comprises 16 residues. Unmatched junction bases numbered 7, after V lost 4 bases and J lost 3 bases. Looked up from germline, CDR1 is SEHNR and CDR2 is FQNEAQ (reference sequence). The DNA of the CDR3 is TGTGCCAGCAGCTCAGCCGGGACTAGTTACACCGGGGAGCTGTTTTTT. Its protein is CASSSAGTSYTGELFF.

This rearrangement joins TRBV28 to TRBJ1-1, with 7 bases fitting TRBD1. This CDR3 has 13 residues. Losses at the gene ends were 8 bases for V and 4 bases for J; bases not matched to a gene: 7. CDR1 and CDR2 from the germline V gene are MDHEN and SYDVKM. The CDR3 is CASGHQGGTEAFF. The CDR3 DNA follows: TGTGCCAGCGGCCACCAGGGGGGCACTGAAGCTTTCTTT.

The chain's CDR3 is CASGGSDRRYGYTF. The CDR3 bases are TGTGCCTCTGGTGGATCGGACAGGCGCTATGGCTACACCTTC. The chain recombines TRBV30 with TRBJ1-2; 7 bases match TRBD1. Germline CDR1 and CDR2: GTSNPN and SVGIG (reference sequence). Trimming removed 7 bases from V and 4 bases from J; junction bases left unmatched: 12. CDR3 length: 14 amino acids. Complete variable domain (other parts from reference TRBV30 and TRBJ1-2): SQTIHQWPATLVQPVGSPLSLECTVEGTSNPNLYWYRQAAGRGLQLLFYSVGIGQISSEVPQNLSASRPQDRQFILSSKKLLLSDSGFYLCASGGSDRRYGYTFGSGTRLTVV.

The V gene is TRBV2, the J gene TRBJ2-7; a weak D match, TRBD1 (8 bases). The germline V gene has CDR1 SNHLY and CDR2 FYNNEI. This CDR3 spans 14 amino acids. V dropped 9 bases and J dropped 0 bases, with 15 bases sitting between them. CDR3 nucleotides: TGTGCCAGGGGGGGGGACAGGAGCTCCTACGAGCAGTACTTC. It codes for CARGGDRSSYEQYF. The full variable domain, in which reference TRBV2 and TRBJ2-7 provide the parts outside the CDR3, is EPEVTQTPSHQVTQMGQEVILRCVPISNHLYFYWYRQILGQKVEFLVSFYNNEISEKSEIFDDQFSVERPDGSNFTLKIRSTKLEDSAMYFCARGGDRSSYEQYFGPGTRLTVT.

The chain uses TRBV16 and TRBJ1-3; D call uncertain. In germline, CDR1 is KGHSY, CDR2 FQNENV. Trimming took 0 bases from V and 4 from J, leaving 10 bases between them. This CDR3 comprises 15 residues. The CDR3 DNA sequence: TGTGCCAGCAGCCAATCTCGAGAGTCAGGAAACACCATATATTTT. Protein: CASSQSRESGNTIYF.

This clone has a single count. This sequence joins TRBV2 and TRBJ2-7, with 12 bases aligning to TRBD1. This CDR3 is 16 amino acids long. Germline V CDR1 and CDR2: SNHLY, FYNNEI. J gave up 5 bases and V 4 bases, and 9 bases lay outside the gene matches. Here the CDR3 DNA reads TGTGCCAGCAGTGGCAGTTCGGGACAGGGGGCCAACGAGCAGTACTTC. Translated: CASSGSSGQGANEQYF. Together with reference TRBV2 and TRBJ2-7, the CDR3 gives the full variable domain: EPEVTQTPSHQVTQMGQEVILRCVPISNHLYFYWYRQILGQKVEFLVSFYNNEISEKSEIFDDQFSVERPDGSNFTLKIRSTKLEDSAMYFCASSGSSGQGANEQYFGPGTRLTVT.

The chain combines TRBV11-2 with TRBJ2-7, with 7 bases aligning to TRBD1. Germline V gene data show CDR1 as SGHAT and CDR2 as FQNNGV. Losses at the gene ends were 5 bases for V and 7 bases for J; bases not matched to a gene: 17. The CDR3 consists of 16 residues. The chain's CDR3 is CASSPFIPATGYEQYF. The DNA of the CDR3 is TGTGCCAGCAGCCCATTTATACCCGCGACAGGGTATGAGCAGTACTTC.

The V and J genes are TRBV11-2 and TRBJ1-4; D remains ambiguous. Trimming removed 6 bases at V and 2 bases at J, with 10 bases between. The germline gives CDR1 SGHAT, CDR2 FQNNGV. This CDR3 is 14 amino acids long. CDR3 in amino acids: CASSSTLTNEKLFF. As DNA, the CDR3 is TGTGCCAGCAGTTCTACGTTGACTAATGAAAAACTGTTTTTT.

The chain employs TRBV6-1 and TRBJ2-2; 11 bases are shared with TRBD2. The CDR3 has 16 amino acids. The germline V gene encodes CDR1 MNHNS and CDR2 SASEGT. After removal of 2 bases from V and 4 bases from J, the junction contained 3 bases not matched to a gene. In DNA, the CDR3 is TGTGCCAGCAGTGAAACACTAGCGGGAGTCACCGGGGAGCTGTTTTTT. As protein: CASSETLAGVTGELFF.

The chain links TRBV7-9 to TRBJ2-2; unclear D gene. CDR3 length equals 15 residues. V lost 5 bases and J lost 3, with 13 bases in between. CDR1 is SEHNR, CDR2 FQNEAQ, per germline (reference sequence). The CDR3 protein is CASSDVGQYTGELFF. The CDR3 nucleotides are TGTGCCAGCAGCGACGTTGGGCAATACACCGGGGAGCTGTTTTTT.

The rearrangement uses TRBV7-8 and TRBJ2-7; no clear D gene. The V and J ends lost 2 bases and 6 bases respectively, with 17 bases between them. The CDR3 length is 15 residues. Germline V lookup: CDR1 SGHVS, CDR2 FQNEAQ. The CDR3 loop is CASSLFDLGEVEQYF. The CDR3 DNA sequence: TGTGCCAGCAGCTTATTTGACCTTGGAGAGGTCGAGCAGTACTTC.

This clone has a single count. The J gene is TRBJ1-2, the V gene TRBV7-9, with 10 bases matching TRBD1. The germline CDR1 and CDR2 sequences are SEHNR and FQNEAQ (reference sequence). The V and J ends lost 6 bases and 0 bases, in that order; junction bases with no gene match: 4. CDR3 size: 15 residues. The CDR3 sequence: CASRGDRGANYGYTF. The CDR3 bases are TGTGCCAGCAGGGGGGACAGGGGAGCTAACTATGGCTACACCTTC.

DNA for the CDR3: TGTGCCAGCAGCGAATTGGGACAGGCGAATAATTCACCCCTCCACTTT. This sequence encodes CASSELGQANNSPLHF. The chain couples TRBV7-8 to TRBJ1-6, with 8 bases that match TRBD1. The CDR3 is made up of 16 amino acids. CDR1 and CDR2 from the germline V gene are SGHVS and FQNEAQ. J was trimmed by 5 bases and V by 5 bases; bases with no gene match: 8.

CDR3 nucleotide sequence: TGTGCCAGCAGAAACTCCAAGGAAAAACTGTTTTTT. It yields the protein CASRNSKEKLFF. J is TRBJ1-4 and V is TRBV11-3; no definite D call. Germline CDR1 reads SGHNT; CDR2 reads YENEEA. Trimming took 6 bases from V and 8 from J, leaving 10 bases between them. The CDR3 runs to 12 residues.

The chain recombines TRBV28 with TRBJ2-2; D not resolved. Germline loops: CDR1 MDHEN, CDR2 SYDVKM. The CDR3 sequence is 13 residues long. Trimming stripped 3 bases from V and 2 bases from J, with 4 bases between. Here the CDR3 reads CASSFTNTGELFF. In DNA form, the CDR3 reads TGTGCCAGCAGTTTTACAAACACCGGGGAGCTGTTTTTT.

The rearrangement links TRBV4-2 to TRBJ2-7; D remains unclear. This CDR3 is built from 15 residues. Trimming left V 1 base short and J 1 base short, with 11 bases between. Germline lookup yields CDR1 LGHNA and CDR2 YNFKEQ. CDR3 amino acids: CASSQGTGSSYEQYF. In DNA form, the CDR3 reads TGTGCCAGCAGCCAAGGTACGGGTAGTTCCTACGAGCAGTACTTC.

The chain couples TRBV5-4 to TRBJ2-1; TRBD1 is a possible D gene (5 bases). From germline, CDR1 is SGHNT and CDR2 YYREEE (reference sequence). V lost 0 bases, J lost 3 bases, and 10 bases lay in between. The CDR3 runs to 15 residues. Here the CDR3 reads CASSLAQGDYNEQFF. CDR3 in DNA: TGTGCCAGCAGCTTGGCCCAAGGGGACTACAATGAGCAGTTCTTC. The whole variable domain, remainder taken from reference TRBV5-4 and TRBJ2-1, is ETGVTQSPTHLIKTRGQQVTLRCSSQSGHNTVSWYQQALGQGPQFIFQYYREEENGRGNFPPRFSGLQFPNYSSELNVNALELDDSALYLCASSLAQGDYNEQFFGPGTRLTVL.

The chain joins TRBV9 to TRBJ1-1; 7 bases line up with TRBD1. The CDR3 totals 16 residues. V lost 2 bases and J lost 0; bases outside the gene matches: 7. Germline CDR1 SGDLS, CDR2 YYNGEE. CDR3: CASSVGGGGMNTEAFF. CDR3 coding DNA: TGTGCCAGCAGCGTTGGCGGAGGGGGCATGAACACTGAAGCTTTCTTT.

This clone is classed as medium-sized. CDR3 sequence (DNA): TGTGCCAGCAGCCGAGGGCCAGACCGCTACGAGCAGTACTTC. It yields the protein CASSRGPDRYEQYF. This chain uses TRBV6-1 with TRBJ2-7, with D possibly being TRBD2 (5 bases). CDR3 length equals 14 residues. From germline, CDR1 is MNHNS and CDR2 SASEGT. Between the trimmed V and J ends, which lost 6 bases and 3 bases, there was a span of 15 bases.

This chain links TRBV5-1 with TRBJ1-1; 7 bases are a match to TRBD1. The germline V gene encodes CDR1 SGHRS and CDR2 YFSETQ. With 5 bases clipped from V and 5 bases from J, the junction kept 9 bases outside the gene matches. The CDR3 is 14 residues long. This CDR3 reads CASSTIGGTTEAFF. The CDR3 coding sequence is TGCGCCAGCAGTACGATAGGGGGCACAACTGAAGCTTTCTTT.